This TCR beta chain originates from a study of cytotoxic CD8 clonotypes in ibrutinib-treated CLL. Study results and limitations: Rare overall, public clonotypes shrank or held steady under therapy. Clonality at baseline surpassed age-matched healthy donors and tracked circulating CD8+ T-cell counts.

Concerning this clone: Its target is not known.

CDR3 length equals 16 residues. Germline CDR1 is SGHTA and CDR2 is FQGNSA. Trimming removed 1 base from V and 5 bases from J, with 14 bases in between. Depths of 1 in 200,000 to 1 in 1 million T cells were the sequencing target. TCRdb keeps only in-frame clones here, not all; method: immunoSEQ multiplex PCR. The data show approximately 130,000 clones, 80% to 90% seen once. This TCR was sampled from a human donor with chronic lymphocytic leukemia. J is TRBJ2-2 and V is TRBV7-2; tentatively, D is TRBD1 or TRBD2 (5 bases each). The material was PBMCs, obtained after 24 months of ibrutinib treatment. As DNA, the CDR3 is TGTGCCAGCAGCTTAGTTCCGGGACCCATAACCGGGGAGCTGTTTTTT. It yields the protein CASSLVPGPITGELFF.